This T cell receptor beta chain emerged from a study of T cell responses to AZD1222 COVID-19 vaccine. Overall study findings and caveats: Increases in Spike-specific TCR breadth and depth were seen after two AZD1222 doses.

Measured with immunoSEQ multiplex PCR; TCRdb has only the in-frame clones, and not every one. Among 95,000 to 100,000 clones listed, more than 70% were seen once. In its sample, this clone was seen once. Its antigen is unidentified. The V segment lost 1 base and the J segment 3 bases; nucleotides outside the gene matches: 5. The CDR3 is made up of 15 amino acids. Germline V gene data show CDR1 as MDHEN and CDR2 as SYDVKM. The source is an adult in good health. This rearrangement joins TRBV28 to TRBJ1-2, with 7 bases lining up with TRBD1. The material sequenced was peripheral blood, taken on day 0 of AZD1222 vaccination. The CDR3 DNA sequence: TGTGCCAGCAGTTTATACCCAGGGGGGGACTATGGCTACACCTTC. This encodes CASSLYPGGDYGYTF.